These T cell receptor beta chains were read from a single sample in a study of metastatic and nonmetastatic thyroid tumors. TCRdb reanalyzed the PCR reads via MiXCR. Of about 39,000 clones listed, under 20% are singletons. Material: tumor tissue. The receptor source for this set is a female donor with papillary thyroid cancer or a benign thyroid nodule (not recorded which). Some clones in this sample may be carry-over from other donors' samples. Both conserved end residues are part of each CDR3. D genes are given only for firm matches. Not every row has a clone size; where given, it reads once, few, many or a size class.

D: TRBD1
V: TRBV20-1
J: TRBJ1-2
size: .
DNA: TGCAGTGCTACAGACAGGGATTGGGTCCTGACCTTC
CDR3: CSATDRDWVLTF

D: .
V: TRBV10-2
J: TRBJ1-1
size: many
DNA: TGCGCCAGCCTTCGGACAGATTTTGAAGCTTTCTTT
CDR3: CASLRTDFEAFF

D: .
V: TRBV11-2
J: TRBJ1-6
size: once
DNA: TGTGCCAGCAGTCCACACGGGCGGCAGAACTATAATTCACCCCTCCACTTT
CDR3: CASSPHGRQNYNSPLHF

D: .
V: TRBV30
J: TRBJ1-2
size: many
DNA: TGTGCCTGGAGTGGGTCAGGCTTAAGCTATGGCTACACCTTC
CDR3: CAWSGSGLSYGYTF

D: .
V: TRBV6-1
J: TRBJ2-5
size: medium-sized
DNA: TGTGCCAGCATCAAAGGGTTGTACCAAGAGACCCAGTACTTC
CDR3: CASIKGLYQETQYF

D: .
V: TRBV20-1
J: TRBJ1-2
size: many
DNA: TGCAGTGCTAGTCCGAACGGATACTATGGCTACACCTTC
CDR3: CSASPNGYYGYTF

D: .
V: TRBV9
J: TRBJ1-1
size: .
DNA: TGTGCCAGCAGCGTAGACATTAACACTGAAGCTTTCTTT
CDR3: CASSVDINTEAFF

D: .
V: TRBV2
J: TRBJ2-3
size: .
DNA: TGTGCCAGCAGAGCCACAGATACGCAGTATTTT
CDR3: CASRATDTQYF

D: .
V: TRBV6-2/TRBV6-3
J: TRBJ2-5
size: .
DNA: TGTACCAGCAGCGACACCCTCATCGGTGATACCCAGTACTTC
CDR3: CTSSDTLIGDTQYF

D: .
V: TRBV27
J: TRBJ1-1
size: .
DNA: TGTGCCAGCAGTTCAGGTTCGAACACTGAAGCTTTCTTT
CDR3: CASSSGSNTEAFF

D: .
V: TRBV19
J: TRBJ2-7
size: .
DNA: TGTGCCAGTACCCTACAGGTCGGAGCAGCCTACGAGCAGTACTTC
CDR3: CASTLQVGAAYEQYF

D: .
V: TRBV7-9
J: TRBJ1-1
size: many
DNA: TGTGCCAGCAGCTTACGGGGGAACTCAGAGGGAGCTTTCTTT
CDR3: CASSLRGNSEGAFF

D: .
V: TRBV15
J: TRBJ2-3
size: .
DNA: TGTGCCACCAGCATTAGCACAGATACGCAGTATTTT
CDR3: CATSISTDTQYF

D: TRBD1
V: TRBV19
J: TRBJ1-5
size: many
DNA: TGTGCCACTCAGGACAGGCCCGCCCGCAATAGCAATCAGCCCCAGCATTTT
CDR3: CATQDRPARNSNQPQHF

D: TRBD2
V: TRBV9
J: TRBJ2-1
size: many
DNA: TGTGCCAGCAGCGTAGCTAGCGGGAGGGGAAATGAGCAGTTCTTC
CDR3: CASSVASGRGNEQFF

D: .
V: TRBV6-2/TRBV6-3
J: TRBJ1-1
size: .
DNA: TGTGCCAGCAGTTACTCGACAGGTGCTACTGAAGCTTTCTTT
CDR3: CASSYSTGATEAFF

D: .
V: TRBV6-6
J: TRBJ2-3
size: many
DNA: TGTGCCAGCAGTTACTCGACGGCCCAACCTGGAACGCAGTATTTT
CDR3: CASSYSTAQPGTQYF

D: TRBD2
V: TRBV5-5
J: TRBJ2-5
size: many
DNA: TGTGCCAGCAGCTCCTTACTAGCGGGTCTTCAAGAGACCCAGTACTTC
CDR3: CASSSLLAGLQETQYF

D: .
V: TRBV18
J: TRBJ2-7
size: many
DNA: TGTGCCAGCTCGCATTCTAGGCATTACAAAGGGTCCGAGCAGTACTTC
CDR3: CASSHSRHYKGSEQYF

D: .
V: TRBV5-1
J: TRBJ2-7
size: many
DNA: TGCGCCAGCAGCTTGGGGCTGAAGGTTAAGGGGACCTCCTACGAGCAGTACTTC
CDR3: CASSLGLKVKGTSYEQYF

D: .
V: TRBV28
J: TRBJ2-2
size: many
DNA: TGTGCCAGCAGGCAACAGGTTACGAACACCGGGGAGCTGTTTTTT
CDR3: CASRQQVTNTGELFF

D: .
V: TRBV5-1
J: TRBJ1-4
size: many
DNA: TGCGCCAGCAGCTTGGGGGAAGGAAAACTGTTTTTT
CDR3: CASSLGEGKLFF

D: .
V: TRBV11-1
J: TRBJ2-3
size: many
DNA: TGTGCCAGCAGCGATGGTGGGGCGAACACAGATACGCAGTATTTT
CDR3: CASSDGGANTDTQYF

D: .
V: TRBV12-3/TRBV12-4
J: TRBJ1-6
size: many
DNA: TGTGCCAGCAGTCGAGGCTCCTATAATTCACCCCTCCACTTT
CDR3: CASSRGSYNSPLHF

D: TRBD2
V: TRBV4-2
J: TRBJ2-2
size: .
DNA: TGTGCCAGCAGCCAGGAACCGGGAGGGGCGGACGCCGGGGAGCTGTTTTTT
CDR3: CASSQEPGGADAGELFF

D: .
V: TRBV7-2
J: TRBJ1-5
size: .
DNA: TGTGCCAGCAGCTTAGTCGGGGGGTTCAATCAGCCCCAGCATTTT
CDR3: CASSLVGGFNQPQHF

D: TRBD1
V: TRBV20-1
J: TRBJ1-5
size: many
DNA: TGCAGTGCCGTCCCACAGGGGGCGGTCGCCAATCAGCCCCAGCATTTT
CDR3: CSAVPQGAVANQPQHF

D: .
V: TRBV5-6
J: TRBJ1-1
size: .
DNA: TGTGCCAGCAGCCCTAGGGGGTTGAACACTGAAGCTTTCTTT
CDR3: CASSPRGLNTEAFF

D: TRBD2
V: TRBV5-1
J: TRBJ2-1
size: .
DNA: TGCGCCAGCAGCTTGGAGGGACTAGCCCCTAATGAGCAGTTCTTC
CDR3: CASSLEGLAPNEQFF

D: .
V: TRBV19
J: TRBJ2-7
size: many
DNA: TGTGCCAGTCAGGTGGGGCCCGGCAGGCACTACGAGCAGTACTTC
CDR3: CASQVGPGRHYEQYF

D: TRBD1
V: TRBV18
J: TRBJ2-4
size: many
DNA: TGTGCCAGCTCAAACAGGGGAAAGGGCAAAAACATTCAGTACTTC
CDR3: CASSNRGKGKNIQYF

D: TRBD1
V: TRBV4-1
J: TRBJ2-1
size: .
DNA: TGCGCCAGCAGCCAAGCCGCACGGGACAGGGGGCGCCTGTTCTTC
CDR3: CASSQAARDRGRLFF

D: .
V: TRBV7-9
J: TRBJ2-1
size: many
DNA: TGTGCCAGCAGCTTAAGGGGGGCCAAAGTCGGTGAGCAGTTCTTC
CDR3: CASSLRGAKVGEQFF

D: .
V: TRBV6-4
J: TRBJ2-1
size: few
DNA: TGTGCCAGCAGTCCACTAGCTGGAGAAAACAATGATCAGTTCTTC
CDR3: CASSPLAGENNDQFF

D: TRBD2
V: TRBV7-3
J: TRBJ2-1
size: many
DNA: TGTGCCAGCAGCTTAACCCCACTAGCGGGAGTAAATGAGCAGTTCTTC
CDR3: CASSLTPLAGVNEQFF

D: .
V: TRBV6-2/TRBV6-3
J: TRBJ1-5
size: few
DNA: TGTGCCAGCGGTCCGAGGCAAGAGAGAAATCAGCCCCAGCATTTT
CDR3: CASGPRQERNQPQHF

D: TRBD1
V: TRBV11-3
J: TRBJ1-1
size: many
DNA: TGTGCCAGCAGCTTAGATGGAGCAGGGGGAACTGAAGCTTTCTTT
CDR3: CASSLDGAGGTEAFF

D: TRBD1
V: TRBV4-2
J: TRBJ1-5
size: many
DNA: TGTGCCAGCAGCCAAAGGACAGGGGGTGGGCAGCCCCAGCATTTT
CDR3: CASSQRTGGGQPQHF

D: .
V: TRBV11-2
J: TRBJ2-3
size: .
DNA: TGTGCCAGCAGCTTAGAACGGACGGGGACAGATACGCAGTATTTT
CDR3: CASSLERTGTDTQYF

D: .
V: TRBV10-3
J: TRBJ1-2
size: .
DNA: TGTGCCATCAGTGCAGGGGAGGTCTATGGCTACACCTTC
CDR3: CAISAGEVYGYTF

D: TRBD1
V: TRBV3-1
J: TRBJ2-5
size: few
DNA: TGTGCCAGCAGTGACAGGGGGGGCGAGACCCAGTACTTC
CDR3: CASSDRGGETQYF

D: TRBD2
V: TRBV5-1
J: TRBJ2-7
size: many
DNA: TGCGCCAGCAGCCCGGGGACTAGTCGTCCCGAGCAGTACTTC
CDR3: CASSPGTSRPEQYF

D: TRBD1
V: TRBV12-3/TRBV12-4
J: TRBJ1-1
size: large
DNA: TGTGCCAGCAGTGCCCGGACAGGGGTTACTGAAGCTTTCTTT
CDR3: CASSARTGVTEAFF